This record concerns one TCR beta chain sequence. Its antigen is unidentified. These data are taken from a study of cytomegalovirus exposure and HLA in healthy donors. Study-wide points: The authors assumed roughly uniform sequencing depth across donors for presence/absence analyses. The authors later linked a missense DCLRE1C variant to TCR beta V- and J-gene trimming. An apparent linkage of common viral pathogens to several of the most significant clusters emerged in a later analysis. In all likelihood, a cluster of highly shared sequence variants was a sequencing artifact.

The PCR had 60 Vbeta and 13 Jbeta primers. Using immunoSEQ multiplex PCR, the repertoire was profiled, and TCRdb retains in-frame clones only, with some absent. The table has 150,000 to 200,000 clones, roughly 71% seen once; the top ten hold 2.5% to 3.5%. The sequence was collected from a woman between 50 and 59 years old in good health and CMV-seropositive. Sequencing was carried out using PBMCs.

CDR3 nucleotides: TGCAGCGTCGATGGACTAGCGGGAACCCAAGAGACCCAGTACTTC. This codes for CSVDGLAGTQETQYF. The chain links TRBV29-1 to TRBJ2-5, with 12 bases that match TRBD2. V was pared by 6 bases and J by 1 base, with 6 bases of the junction left unmatched. The CDR3 is 15 residues long. CDR1 is SQVTM and CDR2 is ANQGSEA in the germline V gene.